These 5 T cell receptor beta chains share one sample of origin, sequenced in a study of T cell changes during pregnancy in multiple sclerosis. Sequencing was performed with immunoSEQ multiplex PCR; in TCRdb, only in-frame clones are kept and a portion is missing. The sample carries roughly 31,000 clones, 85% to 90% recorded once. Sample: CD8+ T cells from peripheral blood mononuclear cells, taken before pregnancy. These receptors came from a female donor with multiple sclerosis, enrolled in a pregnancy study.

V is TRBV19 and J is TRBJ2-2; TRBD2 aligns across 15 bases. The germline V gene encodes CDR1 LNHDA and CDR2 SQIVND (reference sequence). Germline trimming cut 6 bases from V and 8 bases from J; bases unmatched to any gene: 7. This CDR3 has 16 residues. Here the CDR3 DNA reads TGTGCCAGTAGATGGACTAGCGGGGGGGCCTCAGGGGAGCTGTTTTTT. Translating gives CASRWTSGGASGELFF.

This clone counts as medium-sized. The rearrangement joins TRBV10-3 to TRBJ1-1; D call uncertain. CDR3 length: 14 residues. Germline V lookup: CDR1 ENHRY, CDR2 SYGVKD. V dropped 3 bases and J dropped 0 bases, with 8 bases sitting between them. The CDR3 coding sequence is TGTGCCATCAGTGATTATTCGGTGAACACTGAAGCTTTCTTT. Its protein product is CAISDYSVNTEAFF.

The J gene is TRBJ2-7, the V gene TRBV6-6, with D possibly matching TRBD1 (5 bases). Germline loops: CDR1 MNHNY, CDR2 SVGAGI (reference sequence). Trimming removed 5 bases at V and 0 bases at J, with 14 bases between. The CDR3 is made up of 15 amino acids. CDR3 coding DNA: TGTGCCAGCAGTAACCAGGGTCCCAGCTCCTACGAGCAGTACTTC. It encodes CASSNQGPSSYEQYF.

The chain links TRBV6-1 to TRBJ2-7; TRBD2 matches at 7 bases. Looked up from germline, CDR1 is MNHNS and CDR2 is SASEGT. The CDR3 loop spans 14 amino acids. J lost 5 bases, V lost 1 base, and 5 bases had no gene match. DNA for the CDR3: TGTGCCAGCAGTGAAGAGGCAGGGAGGGACGAGCAGTACTTC. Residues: CASSEEAGRDEQYF.

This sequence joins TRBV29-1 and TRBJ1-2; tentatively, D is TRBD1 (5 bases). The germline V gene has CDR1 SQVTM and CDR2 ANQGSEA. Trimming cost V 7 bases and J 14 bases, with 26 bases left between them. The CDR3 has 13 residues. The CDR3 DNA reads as TGCAGCGCAGCCCACAGGAAGGGCGCGGGGGGTACCTTC. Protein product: CSAAHRKGAGGTF.